The 16 T cell receptor beta chains presented below share a single source sample, sequenced in a study of cytomegalovirus exposure and HLA in healthy donors. The PCR used 60 Vbeta and 13 Jbeta primers. Data came from immunoSEQ multiplex PCR; TCRdb stores just in-frame clones and leaves some out. This table has just over 150,000 clones, 60% to 80% appearing once. The sample comprised PBMCs. The origin of the receptors is a woman under 40 in good health and CMV-seronegative.

The rearrangement joins TRBV15 to TRBJ1-2; D gene uncertain. V gave up 1 base and J gave up 7 bases, with 19 bases separating them. From germline, CDR1 is LNHNV and CDR2 YYDKDF (reference sequence). This CDR3 is built from 16 residues. CDR3 nucleotides: TGTGCCACCAGCAGAGGGCTAAAGTTGTTTCCAGGTGGCTACACCTTC. It translates to CATSRGLKLFPGGYTF.

J is TRBJ1-1 and V is TRBV2; a possible D gene is TRBD1 (5 bases). V lost 5 bases and J 1 base, leaving 17 bases between the germline ends. Looked up from germline, CDR1 is SNHLY and CDR2 is FYNNEI. This CDR3 comprises 16 residues. The CDR3 DNA reads TGTGCCAGCAGTCCCTCGACAGCCATAAAGAACACTGAAGCTTTCTTT. Translation gives CASSPSTAIKNTEAFF.

This clone was picked up a small number of times. The chain links TRBV7-9 to TRBJ2-2; 7 nucleotides match TRBD2. Germline assignment: CDR1 SEHNR and CDR2 FQNEAQ (reference sequence). V shed 6 bases and J 2 bases; nucleotides not matched to a gene: 6. The CDR3 has 15 amino acids. The CDR3 protein is CASSSGGSNTGELFF. For the CDR3, the DNA is TGTGCCAGCAGTTCCGGGGGGAGTAACACCGGGGAGCTGTTTTTT.

CDR3 residues: CAISFHPGTSGGPDTQYF. The CDR3 region has the DNA TGTGCCATCAGTTTTCACCCCGGGACTAGCGGGGGTCCAGATACGCAGTATTTT. The J gene is TRBJ2-3, the V gene TRBV10-3, with 14 nucleotides matching TRBD2. Germline trimming cut 5 bases from V and 4 bases from J; bases unmatched to any gene: 11. CDR3 size: 18 residues. Germline V gene lookup returns CDR1 ENHRY and CDR2 SYGVKD.

The chain couples TRBV5-1 to TRBJ2-1, with TRBD1 identical over 10 bases. This CDR3 is 15 amino acids long. In germline, CDR1 is SGHRS, CDR2 YFSETQ. V shed 2 bases and J 9 bases; nucleotides not matched to a gene: 8. The CDR3 region is CASSFSGQGGSEQFF. The CDR3 DNA sequence: TGCGCCAGCAGCTTTTCTGGACAGGGGGGAAGTGAGCAGTTCTTC.

This CDR3 reads CASTRDSRNSPLHF. CDR3 DNA sequence: TGTGCCAGTACCCGGGACAGCCGTAATTCACCCCTCCACTTT. The chain has TRBV5-4 and TRBJ1-6, with 7 bases matching TRBD1. With V trimmed by 8 bases and J by 6 bases, 8 bases remained unmatched. CDR1 SGHNT and CDR2 YYREEE come from the germline V gene (reference sequence). The length of the CDR3 is 14 residues.

The rearrangement joins TRBV10-3 to TRBJ1-4; 8 bases fit TRBD1. V shed 10 bases, J shed 4 bases, and the junction held 5 bases outside the gene matches. Germline loops: CDR1 ENHRY, CDR2 SYGVKD. This CDR3 contains 13 residues. The CDR3 region is CATTGGLNEKLFF. The CDR3 DNA is TGTGCCACCACAGGGGGGCTTAATGAAAAACTGTTTTTT.

This chain uses TRBV28 with TRBJ2-5; D gene uncertain. The CDR3 extends over 14 amino acids. Germline values: CDR1 MDHEN, CDR2 SYDVKM. With 1 base removed from V and 0 bases from J, the gap between germline ends came to 6 bases. The CDR3 region has the DNA TGTGCCAGCAGTTTATTCCCGTACCAAGAGACCCAGTACTTC. Its translation: CASSLFPYQETQYF.

V and J are TRBV5-1 and TRBJ2-7, with TRBD1 matching 7 bases. Germline CDR1 and CDR2: SGHRS and YFSETQ. This CDR3 comprises 13 residues. Trimming took 5 bases from V and 2 from J; bases not matched to a gene: 4. CDR3 amino acids: CASSRDSPYEQYF. CDR3 DNA sequence: TGCGCCAGCAGTCGGGACAGCCCCTACGAGCAGTACTTC.

The V gene is TRBV29-1, the J gene TRBJ1-1, with 7 bases identical to TRBD1. Germline-derived CDR1 and CDR2 are SQVTM and ANQGSEA. CDR3 length: 14 residues. The junction had 10 bases not matched to a gene; V was cut back by 7 bases and J by 2 bases. CDR3 sequence reads: CSAAPGQRNTEAFF. As DNA, the CDR3 is TGCAGCGCAGCACCGGGACAGAGAAACACTGAAGCTTTCTTT.

The chain links TRBV6-1 to TRBJ2-1; TRBD1 might be the D (5 bases). From germline, CDR1 is MNHNS and CDR2 SASEGT. The CDR3 length is 13 residues. The V gene lost 4 bases and the J gene lost 2 bases, with 6 bases spanning the gap. Here the CDR3 DNA reads TGTGCCAGCAGTGTGGACACCTACAATGAGCAGTTCTTC. This gives the protein CASSVDTYNEQFF.

V is TRBV27 and J is TRBJ2-7; 7 positions agree with TRBD2. V trimming: 7 bases; J trimming: 4 bases; junction bases outside the gene matches: 13. This CDR3 has 15 residues. Germline-derived CDR1 and CDR2 are MNHEY and SMNVEV (reference sequence). The CDR3 DNA sequence: TGTGCCAGCAAACTCATGACTAGCCCCCTATACGAGCAGTACTTC. Protein: CASKLMTSPLYEQYF.

V gene TRBV15 combines with J gene TRBJ2-1; TRBD1 matches at 7 bases. The CDR3 has 19 amino acids. With V trimmed by 0 bases and J by 0 bases, 11 bases remained unmatched. Germline loops: CDR1 LNHNV, CDR2 YYDKDF (reference sequence). The CDR3 region is CATSRERTGWPSSYNEQFF. DNA of the CDR3: TGTGCCACCAGCAGAGAACGGACAGGCTGGCCGAGCTCCTACAATGAGCAGTTCTTC.

The J gene is TRBJ2-5, the V gene TRBV7-8, with D uncertain. This CDR3 is built from 14 residues. CDR1 and CDR2 from the germline V gene are SGHVS and FQNEAQ. The germline V and J ends were trimmed by 9 bases and 7 bases, with 21 bases remaining between them. The CDR3 coding sequence is TGTGCCAGTTCTCAGATCACAGCTACCGGGACCCAGTACTTC. As protein: CASSQITATGTQYF.

The rearrangement uses TRBV6-1 and TRBJ1-1; 7 nucleotides align to TRBD1. After removal of 6 bases from V and 8 bases from J, the junction contained 9 bases not matched to a gene. The germline gives CDR1 MNHNS, CDR2 SASEGT. The CDR3 is 13 residues long. CDR3 sequence reads: CASSPPGQKEAFF. In DNA form, the CDR3 reads TGTGCCAGCAGCCCTCCGGGACAGAAGGAAGCTTTCTTT.

The chain is built from TRBV28 and TRBJ2-2; maybe TRBD2 (5 bases). CDR3 size: 15 residues. Germline assignment: CDR1 MDHEN and CDR2 SYDVKM. The ends were cut back, 6 bases at V and 6 bases at J, with 17 bases in the middle. In DNA form, the CDR3 reads TGTGCCAGCAGAAGGCCGGGGAATAGAGCCGGGGAGCTGTTTTTT. It codes for CASRRPGNRAGELFF.